Listed here are 26 T cell receptor beta chains from one sample, sequenced in a study of OX40 agonist ivuxolimab in advanced cancers. The assay was immunoSEQ multiplex PCR, and TCRdb's table has in-frame clones only and misses some. This table has around 95,000 clones, 85% to 95% appearing once. This sample comprised CD4+ or CD8+ T cells sorted from blood, obtained in a trial of the OX40 agonist ivuxolimab. Every receptor here comes from an adult with an advanced solid tumor such as melanoma, head and neck, liver or kidney cancer.

The gene calls are TRBV7-9 and TRBJ1-5; TRBD1 aligns across 7 bases. Looked up from germline, CDR1 is SEHNR and CDR2 is FQNEAQ (reference sequence). CDR3 size: 13 residues. Losses at the gene ends were 6 bases for V and 4 bases for J; bases not matched to a gene: 3. CDR3 loop: CASRGTANQPQHF. CDR3 coding DNA: TGTGCCAGCAGAGGGACAGCTAATCAGCCCCAGCATTTT.

The V and J genes are TRBV30 and TRBJ1-5; a weak D match, TRBD1 (6 bases). Germline CDR1 is GTSNPN and CDR2 is SVGIG (reference sequence). The CDR3 runs 13 residues. Between the trimmed V and J ends, which lost 2 bases and 7 bases, there was a span of 12 bases. Here the CDR3 reads CAWSNTGKQPQHF. The CDR3, as DNA: TGTGCCTGGAGTAACACAGGGAAACAGCCCCAGCATTTT. Looking up the rest from reference TRBV30 and TRBJ1-5 gives the full variable domain: SQTIHQWPATLVQPVGSPLSLECTVEGTSNPNLYWYRQAAGRGLQLLFYSVGIGQISSEVPQNLSASRPQDRQFILSSKKLLLSDSGFYLCAWSNTGKQPQHFGDGTRLSIL.

About this clone: Germline is not matched at one junction end, which may reflect a read error. The rearrangement joins TRBV7-7 to TRBJ2-1; D might be TRBD1 or TRBD2, each matching 5 bases. This CDR3 region has 12 residues. Germline V CDR1 and CDR2: SSHAT, FNYEAQ (reference sequence). CDR3 amino acids: CASSTSGRVLFF. In DNA, the CDR3 is TGTGCTAGCAGCACCAGCGGCAGGGTCTTGTTCTTC.

The rearrangement links TRBV5-1 to TRBJ1-2; D is possibly TRBD1 (6 bases). V lost 4 bases and J 4 bases, leaving 11 bases between the germline ends. In germline, CDR1 is SGHRS, CDR2 YFSETQ. The CDR3 runs to 13 residues. In DNA form, the CDR3 reads TGCGCCAGCAGCACGGACAGCACCTATGGCTACACCTTC. Encoded protein: CASSTDSTYGYTF.

DNA of the CDR3: TGCGCCAGCAGCCAAGGACTAGCGGGAGGAAGCACAGATACGCAGTATTTT. This translates into CASSQGLAGGSTDTQYF. The J gene is TRBJ2-3, the V gene TRBV5-1; TRBD2 matches at 14 bases. This CDR3 spans 17 amino acids. With V trimmed by 4 bases and J by 0 bases, 4 bases remained unmatched. Germline loops: CDR1 SGHRS, CDR2 YFSETQ.

For the CDR3, the DNA is TGTGCCAGTAATGAGAATTTTGGGGATACGCAGTATTTT. The encoded protein is CASNENFGDTQYF. This chain joins TRBV19 and TRBJ2-3; D remains ambiguous. Trimming removed 7 bases from V and 6 bases from J, with 14 bases in between. This CDR3 region has 13 residues. Germline V gene lookup returns CDR1 LNHDA and CDR2 SQIVND (reference sequence).

The chain carries TRBV5-1 and TRBJ2-3; maybe TRBD2 (6 bases). V gave up 1 base and J gave up 6 bases, with 12 bases separating them. Germline V lookup: CDR1 SGHRS, CDR2 YFSETQ. The CDR3 runs to 14 residues. CDR3 nucleotides: TGCGCCAGCAGCTTGAGTACAGCGGGTGATACGCAGTATTTT. This encodes CASSLSTAGDTQYF.

The V call is TRBV6-6, the J call TRBJ2-1, with unresolved D. V was pared by 2 bases and J by 3 bases, with 2 bases between. CDR3 length: 12 amino acids. Germline assignment: CDR1 MNHNY and CDR2 SVGAGI (reference sequence). The CDR3 spells CASSYIYNEQFF. The CDR3 coding sequence is TGTGCCAGCAGTTACATCTACAATGAGCAGTTCTTC.

V is TRBV5-1 and J is TRBJ2-4; D is perhaps TRBD2 (6 bases). The V and J ends lost 5 bases and 8 bases respectively, with 17 bases between them. Germline V lookup: CDR1 SGHRS, CDR2 YFSETQ. The CDR3 is made up of 14 amino acids. In nucleotides, the CDR3 is TGCGCCAGCAGTGACCTGGAGGGAGTTGACATTCAGTACTTC. This sequence encodes CASSDLEGVDIQYF.

V and J are TRBV2 and TRBJ1-2; the D is unclear. This CDR3 region has 13 residues. Trimming shortened V by 3 bases and J by 4 bases, and 9 bases separated the two germline ends. Germline assignment: CDR1 SNHLY and CDR2 FYNNEI. The CDR3 bases are TGTGCCAGCAGTGAGACGGTCTTCTATGGCTACACCTTC. Translated, it gives CASSETVFYGYTF. The full variable domain, with the rest looked up from reference TRBV2 and TRBJ1-2, is EPEVTQTPSHQVTQMGQEVILRCVPISNHLYFYWYRQILGQKVEFLVSFYNNEISEKSEIFDDQFSVERPDGSNFTLKIRSTKLEDSAMYFCASSETVFYGYTFGSGTRLTVV.

The V and J genes are TRBV6-1 and TRBJ1-1, with TRBD1 identical over 7 bases. Germline CDR1 reads MNHNS; CDR2 reads SASEGT. The V and J ends lost 3 bases and 4 bases, in that order; junction bases with no gene match: 5. There are 14 residues in the CDR3. The CDR3 DNA reads as TGTGCCAGCAGTGATCAGACAGGGATCACTGAAGCTTTCTTT. Amino acid sequence: CASSDQTGITEAFF.

The rearrangement joins TRBV6-5 to TRBJ1-4, with 7 positions matching TRBD1. After removal of 4 bases from V and 8 bases from J, the junction contained 4 bases not matched to a gene. The CDR3 is 13 amino acids. Germline-derived CDR1 and CDR2 are MNHEY and SVGAGI. The CDR3 is CASSSRDREKLFF. The CDR3 DNA reads TGTGCCAGCAGTTCCCGGGACAGAGAAAAACTGTTTTTT.

The DNA of the CDR3 is TGTGCCGTCCGGGACAGAGCCTACGAGCAGTACTTC. Translating it yields CAVRDRAYEQYF. The V gene is TRBV10-3, the J gene TRBJ2-7; 7 positions agree with TRBD1. The junction had 6 bases not matched to a gene; V was cut back by 11 bases and J by 2 bases. CDR3 length: 12 amino acids. CDR1 ENHRY and CDR2 SYGVKD come from the germline V gene.

As concerns this clone: In the same sample, other DNA sequences code for this CDR3. The rearrangement uses TRBV2 and TRBJ2-1; D is unresolved. CDR3 length: 11 residues. Trimming removed 8 bases from V and 3 bases from J, with 5 bases in between. Looked up from germline, CDR1 is SNHLY and CDR2 is FYNNEI. CDR3 amino acids: CASSSYNEQFF. Written as DNA, the CDR3 is TGTGCCAGCTCTAGCTACAATGAGCAGTTCTTC.

The chain is built from TRBV6-6 and TRBJ1-4; TRBD1 aligns across 7 bases. Germline V gene data show CDR1 as MNHNY and CDR2 as SVGAGI (reference sequence). J lost 10 bases, V lost 6 bases, and 8 bases had no gene match. This CDR3 region has 13 residues. CDR3 residues: CASRATGRRKLFF. Written as DNA, the CDR3 is TGTGCCAGCAGGGCGACAGGGAGGAGAAAACTGTTTTTT.

The chain has TRBV10-2 and TRBJ2-1; D tentatively reads TRBD1 or TRBD2 (6 bases each). The V gene lost 5 bases and the J gene lost 3 bases, with 17 bases spanning the gap. This CDR3 has 16 residues. CDR1 and CDR2 (germline): WSHSY, SAAADI. CDR3 amino acids: CASSHDRGGLYNEQFF. Here the CDR3 DNA reads TGCGCCAGCAGTCACGACAGAGGGGGGCTCTACAATGAGCAGTTCTTC.

The chain couples TRBV18 to TRBJ2-5; D is unresolved. Per germline, CDR1 KGHSH and CDR2 LQKENI. This CDR3 spans 14 amino acids. V was trimmed by 3 bases and J by 4 bases, leaving 12 bases between them. CDR3 protein: CASSPPSARETQYF. CDR3 bases: TGTGCCAGCTCACCCCCATCCGCAAGAGAGACCCAGTACTTC. The full variable domain, with the rest looked up from reference TRBV18 and TRBJ2-5, is NAGVMQNPRHLVRRRGQEARLRCSPMKGHSHVYWYRQLPEEGLKFMVYLQKENIIDESGMPKERFSAEFPKEGPSILRIQQVVRGDSAAYFCASSPPSARETQYFGPGTRLLVL.

The genes are TRBV30 and TRBJ2-3; a weak D match, TRBD2 (5 bases). Trimming cost V 7 bases and J 3 bases, with 17 bases left between them. Germline V gene data show CDR1 as GTSNPN and CDR2 as SVGIG (reference sequence). CDR3 length: 14 amino acids. Here the CDR3 reads CASTTNGGTDTQYF. For the CDR3, the DNA is TGTGCCTCCACCACCAACGGCGGGACAGATACGCAGTATTTT. The full variable domain, with the rest looked up from reference TRBV30 and TRBJ2-3, is SQTIHQWPATLVQPVGSPLSLECTVEGTSNPNLYWYRQAAGRGLQLLFYSVGIGQISSEVPQNLSASRPQDRQFILSSKKLLLSDSGFYLCASTTNGGTDTQYFGPGTRLTVL.

This clone was recorded a few times. The gene calls are TRBV6-4 and TRBJ1-2; the match to TRBD1 covers 8 bases. Per germline, CDR1 MRHNA and CDR2 SNTAGT. CDR3 length: 15 residues. The junction had 7 bases not matched to a gene; V was cut back by 0 bases and J by 7 bases. DNA of the CDR3: TGTGCCAGCAGTGACTCGAACAGGGGGACGGGTGGCTACACCTTC. It codes for CASSDSNRGTGGYTF.

The chain joins TRBV19 to TRBJ2-1, with TRBD2 matching over 7 bases. V gave up 3 bases and J gave up 5 bases; unmatched junction bases: 7. The CDR3 is 15 amino acids. The germline gives CDR1 LNHDA, CDR2 SQIVND (reference sequence). CDR3 protein: CASSMEGGPHNEQFF. The CDR3 DNA follows: TGTGCCAGTAGTATGGAGGGAGGGCCCCACAATGAGCAGTTCTTC.

The chain has TRBV15 and TRBJ1-2, with 9 bases that match TRBD1. The CDR3 length is 14 residues. From germline, CDR1 is LNHNV and CDR2 YYDKDF (reference sequence). With V trimmed by 0 bases and J by 8 bases, 4 bases remained unmatched. This CDR3 reads CATSRDRQGDGYTF. The CDR3 DNA reads as TGTGCCACCAGCAGAGATAGACAGGGGGACGGCTACACCTTC.

The chain links TRBV10-3 to TRBJ2-1; no reliable D call. The CDR3 runs 13 residues. Looked up from germline, CDR1 is ENHRY and CDR2 is SYGVKD. Deletions cut 8 bases from V and 9 bases from J, with 17 bases between. CDR3 sequence: CAIRAQVMSEQFF. CDR3 DNA sequence: TGTGCCATCCGCGCCCAGGTTATGAGTGAGCAGTTCTTC.

The chain employs TRBV30 and TRBJ1-5, with a tentative D call TRBD1 (6 bases). CDR3 size: 14 residues. Trimming left V 3 bases short and J 4 bases short, with 13 bases between. Germline values: CDR1 GTSNPN, CDR2 SVGIG (reference sequence). The CDR3 DNA sequence: TGTGCCTGGAGCCTGACAGGACGAAATCAGCCCCAGCATTTT. Amino acids: CAWSLTGRNQPQHF.

The J gene is TRBJ1-2, the V gene TRBV19, with 7 bases fitting TRBD1. CDR1 is LNHDA and CDR2 is SQIVND in the germline V gene (reference sequence). The ends lost 4 bases at V and 8 bases at J; junction bases unmatched: 7. The CDR3 runs 13 residues. The CDR3 sequence is CASSTDRERGYTF. CDR3 coding DNA: TGTGCCAGTAGTACTGACAGGGAGCGGGGCTACACCTTC. Full variable domain (missing parts from reference TRBV19 and TRBJ1-2): DGGITQSPKYLFRKEGQNVTLSCEQNLNHDAMYWYRQDPGQGLRLIYYSQIVNDFQKGDIAEGYSVSREKKESFPLTVTSAQKNPTAFYLCASSTDRERGYTFGSGTRLTVV.

The V and J genes are TRBV2 and TRBJ1-5; no definite D call. V was clipped by 1 base and J by 0 bases, with 13 bases between them. This CDR3 is 17 amino acids long. Per germline, CDR1 SNHLY and CDR2 FYNNEI. CDR3 loop: CASSEGVESFSNQPQHF. In DNA form, the CDR3 reads TGTGCCAGCAGTGAAGGGGTCGAGTCATTTAGCAATCAGCCCCAGCATTTT.

The V call is TRBV28, the J call TRBJ2-3; the D is unclear. V was shortened by 2 bases and J by 0 bases, with 6 bases between the two germline ends. The germline V gene has CDR1 MDHEN and CDR2 SYDVKM. CDR3 length: 14 amino acids. CDR3 residues: CASSLTDSTDTQYF. CDR3 nucleotide sequence: TGTGCCAGCAGTTTAACCGATAGCACAGATACGCAGTATTTT.